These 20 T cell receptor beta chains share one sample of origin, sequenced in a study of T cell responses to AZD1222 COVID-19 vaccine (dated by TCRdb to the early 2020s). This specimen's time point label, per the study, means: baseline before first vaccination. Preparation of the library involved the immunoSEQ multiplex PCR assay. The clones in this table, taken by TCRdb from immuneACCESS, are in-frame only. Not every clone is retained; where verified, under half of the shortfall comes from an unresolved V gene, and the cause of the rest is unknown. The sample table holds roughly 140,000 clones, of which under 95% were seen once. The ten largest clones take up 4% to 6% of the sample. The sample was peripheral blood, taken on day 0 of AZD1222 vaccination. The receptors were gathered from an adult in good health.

CDR3 loop: CASSTPGGGRDETQYF. As DNA, the CDR3 is TGTGCCAGCAGCACCCCGGGGGGGGGCCGCGATGAGACCCAGTACTTC. The rearrangement links TRBV11-2 to TRBJ2-5; 8 nucleotides align to TRBD2. The CDR3 runs 16 residues. The ends lost 5 bases at V and 5 bases at J; junction bases unmatched: 13. Germline CDR1 is SGHAT and CDR2 is FQNNGV.

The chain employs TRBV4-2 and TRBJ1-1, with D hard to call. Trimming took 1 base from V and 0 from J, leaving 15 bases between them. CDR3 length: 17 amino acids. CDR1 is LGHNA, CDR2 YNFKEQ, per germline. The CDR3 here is CASSQVLGMAMNTEAFF. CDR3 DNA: TGTGCCAGCAGCCAAGTCCTCGGGATGGCAATGAACACTGAAGCTTTCTTT.

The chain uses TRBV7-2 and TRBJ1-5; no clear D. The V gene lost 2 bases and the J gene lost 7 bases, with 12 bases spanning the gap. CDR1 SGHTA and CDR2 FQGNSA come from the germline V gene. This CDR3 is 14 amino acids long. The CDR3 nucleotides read TGTGCCAGCAGCTTAAGGAGGAGCGGCCAGCCCCAGCATTTT. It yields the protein CASSLRRSGQPQHF.

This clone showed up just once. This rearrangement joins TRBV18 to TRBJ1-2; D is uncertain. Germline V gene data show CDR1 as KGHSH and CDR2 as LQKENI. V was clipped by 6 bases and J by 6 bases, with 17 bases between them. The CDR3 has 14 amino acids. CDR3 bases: TGTGCCAGCTCCCCCACCCCAGGCGACAATGGCTACACCTTC. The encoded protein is CASSPTPGDNGYTF.

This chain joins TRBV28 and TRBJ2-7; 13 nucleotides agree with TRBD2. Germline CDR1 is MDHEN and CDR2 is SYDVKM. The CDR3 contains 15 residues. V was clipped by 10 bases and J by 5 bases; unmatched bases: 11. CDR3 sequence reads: CATYEWTSGSNEQYF. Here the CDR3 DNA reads TGTGCCACCTACGAGTGGACTAGCGGGAGTAACGAGCAGTACTTC.

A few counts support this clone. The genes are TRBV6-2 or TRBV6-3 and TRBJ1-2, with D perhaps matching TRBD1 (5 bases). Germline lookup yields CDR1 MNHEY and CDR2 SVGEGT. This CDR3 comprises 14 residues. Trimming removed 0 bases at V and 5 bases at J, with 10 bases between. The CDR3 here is CASSYSIEGYGYTF. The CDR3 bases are TGTGCCAGCAGTTACTCGATTGAGGGGTATGGCTACACCTTC.

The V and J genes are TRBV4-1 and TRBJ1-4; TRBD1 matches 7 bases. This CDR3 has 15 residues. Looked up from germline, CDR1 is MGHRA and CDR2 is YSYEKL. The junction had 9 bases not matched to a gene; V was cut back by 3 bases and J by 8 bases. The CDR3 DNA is TGCGCCAGCAGCCAGGAGACAGGGATGGGCGAAAAACTGTTTTTT. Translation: CASSQETGMGEKLFF.

The CDR3 coding sequence is TGTGCCAGCAGCTGGGGAGGCTACGAGCAGTACTTC. Encoded protein: CASSWGGYEQYF. V gene TRBV5-4 combines with J gene TRBJ2-7; D might be TRBD2 (6 bases). Germline CDR1 and CDR2: SGHNT and YYREEE (reference sequence). Trimming shortened V by 3 bases and J by 3 bases, and 7 bases separated the two germline ends. This CDR3 is built from 12 residues.

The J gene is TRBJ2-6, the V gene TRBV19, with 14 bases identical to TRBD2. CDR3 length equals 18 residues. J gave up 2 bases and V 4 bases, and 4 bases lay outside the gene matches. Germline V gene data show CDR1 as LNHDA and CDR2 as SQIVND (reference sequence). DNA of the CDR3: TGTGCCAGTAGTAAGGGACTAGCGGGAGCACCTGGGGCCAACGTCCTGACTTTC. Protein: CASSKGLAGAPGANVLTF.

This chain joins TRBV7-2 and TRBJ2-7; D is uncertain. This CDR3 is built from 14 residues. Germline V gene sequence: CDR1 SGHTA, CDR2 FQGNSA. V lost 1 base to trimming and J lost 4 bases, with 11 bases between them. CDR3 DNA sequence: TGTGCCAGCAGCTTAGGCTGGGTGGTGTACGAGCAGTACTTC. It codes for CASSLGWVVYEQYF.

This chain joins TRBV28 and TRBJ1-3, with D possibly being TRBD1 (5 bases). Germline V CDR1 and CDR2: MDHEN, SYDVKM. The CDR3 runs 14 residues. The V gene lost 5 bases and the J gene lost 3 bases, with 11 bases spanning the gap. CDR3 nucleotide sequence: TGTGCCAGCAGTCCAGGGCCGGGTGGAAACACCATATATTTT. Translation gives CASSPGPGGNTIYF. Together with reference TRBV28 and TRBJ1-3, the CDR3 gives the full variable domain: DVKVTQSSRYLVKRTGEKVFLECVQDMDHENMFWYRQDPGLGLRLIYFSYDVKMKEKGDIPEGYSVSREKKERFSLILESASTNQTSMYLCASSPGPGGNTIYFGEGSWLTVV.

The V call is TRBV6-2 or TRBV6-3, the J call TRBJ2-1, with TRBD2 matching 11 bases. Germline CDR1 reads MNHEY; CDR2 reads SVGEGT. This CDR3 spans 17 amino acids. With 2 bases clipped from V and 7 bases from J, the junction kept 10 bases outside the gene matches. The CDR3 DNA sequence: TGTGCCAGCAGTTACGGGGGTAGCGGGAGGGCATGGAATGAGCAGTTCTTC. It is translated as CASSYGGSGRAWNEQFF.

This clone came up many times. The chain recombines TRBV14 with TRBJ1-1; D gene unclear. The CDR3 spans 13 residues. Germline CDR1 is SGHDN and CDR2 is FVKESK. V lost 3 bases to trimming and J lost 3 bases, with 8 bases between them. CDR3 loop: CASSQSRDTEAFF. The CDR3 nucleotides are TGTGCCAGCAGCCAGAGCCGGGACACTGAAGCTTTCTTT.

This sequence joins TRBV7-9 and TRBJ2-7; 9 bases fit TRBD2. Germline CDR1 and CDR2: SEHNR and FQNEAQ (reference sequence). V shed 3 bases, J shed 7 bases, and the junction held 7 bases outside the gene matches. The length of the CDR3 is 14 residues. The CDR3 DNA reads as TGTGCCAGCAGCTTTCAAGCGGGAGGTTGGGAGCAGTACTTC. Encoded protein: CASSFQAGGWEQYF.

The CDR3 region is CASSFPRAGGPINEQFF. The CDR3 nucleotides read TGTGCCAGCAGCTTCCCCCGGGCGGGGGGGCCGATCAATGAGCAGTTCTTC. J is TRBJ2-1 and V is TRBV7-2; 9 bases line up with TRBD2. V gave up 3 bases and J gave up 6 bases; unmatched junction bases: 12. The germline V gene has CDR1 SGHTA and CDR2 FQGNSA. The CDR3 length is 17 residues.

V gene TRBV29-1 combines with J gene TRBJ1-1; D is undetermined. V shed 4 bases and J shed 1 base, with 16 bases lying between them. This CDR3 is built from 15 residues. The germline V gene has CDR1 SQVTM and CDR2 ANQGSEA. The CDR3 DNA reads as TGCAGCGTTGGGGCGAGGGTTCCGTCGAACACTGAAGCTTTCTTT. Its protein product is CSVGARVPSNTEAFF.

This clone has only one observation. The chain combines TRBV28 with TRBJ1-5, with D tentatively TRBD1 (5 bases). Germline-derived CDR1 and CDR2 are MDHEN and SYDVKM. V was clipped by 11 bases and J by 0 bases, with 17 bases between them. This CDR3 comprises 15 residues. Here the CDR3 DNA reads TGTGCCGCGGGGGAAGGGCGCTATAGCAATCAGCCCCAGCATTTT. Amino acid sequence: CAAGEGRYSNQPQHF.

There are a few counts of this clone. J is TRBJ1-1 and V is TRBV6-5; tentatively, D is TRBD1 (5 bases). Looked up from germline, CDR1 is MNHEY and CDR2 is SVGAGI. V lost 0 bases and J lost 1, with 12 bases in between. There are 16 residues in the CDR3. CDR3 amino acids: CASSYSTQGANTEAFF. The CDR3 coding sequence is TGTGCCAGCAGTTACTCGACTCAGGGCGCGAACACTGAAGCTTTCTTT.

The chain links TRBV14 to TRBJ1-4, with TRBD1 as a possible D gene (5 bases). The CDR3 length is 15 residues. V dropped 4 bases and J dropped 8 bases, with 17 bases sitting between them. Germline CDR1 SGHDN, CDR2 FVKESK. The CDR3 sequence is CASSPPGTTVEKLFF. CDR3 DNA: TGTGCCAGCAGCCCCCCCGGGACTACGGTAGAAAAACTGTTTTTT.

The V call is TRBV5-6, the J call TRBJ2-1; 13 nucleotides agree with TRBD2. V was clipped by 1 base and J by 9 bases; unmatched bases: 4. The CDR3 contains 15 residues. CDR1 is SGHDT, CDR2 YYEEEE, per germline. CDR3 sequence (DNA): TGTGCCAGCAGCTTGTACGGGACTAGCGGGACTGAGCAGTTCTTC. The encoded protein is CASSLYGTSGTEQFF.